The 32 T cell receptor beta chains in this list originate from one sample, sequenced in a study of vaccination effects on CD4 cells after COVID-19. For these receptors, no antigen is known. Measured with immunoSEQ multiplex PCR; TCRdb has only the in-frame clones, and not every one. The sample consists of 45,000 to 60,000 clones, 76% of them appearing once. Subsequent to less than twelve days of culture, CD4+ T cells were isolated. Here the sequenced sample was CD4+ T cells from PBMCs cultured without peptide, taken before COVID-19 vaccination. All receptors come from a human donor who had a prior SARS-CoV-2 infection.

This clone has a single count. The chain couples TRBV27 to TRBJ1-1; a possible D gene is TRBD1 (6 bases). Germline values: CDR1 MNHEY, CDR2 SMNVEV (reference sequence). V was clipped by 2 bases and J by 1 base, with 8 bases between them. The CDR3 is 14 residues long. CDR3 sequence (DNA): TGTGCCAGCAGTTTAGTGGGACAGAACACTGAAGCTTTCTTT. Its translation: CASSLVGQNTEAFF.

The chain couples TRBV7-9 to TRBJ1-2; 9 bases match TRBD1. The germline V gene has CDR1 SEHNR and CDR2 FQNEAQ (reference sequence). CDR3 size: 13 residues. Trimming took 5 bases from V and 7 from J; bases not matched to a gene: 5. The CDR3 DNA sequence: TGTGCCAGCAGCACAACAGGGGGCGGTGGCTACACCTTC. Translated, it gives CASSTTGGGGYTF.

V and J are TRBV18 and TRBJ1-2; 8 nucleotides line up with TRBD1. Germline V lookup: CDR1 KGHSH, CDR2 LQKENI. V trimming: 9 bases; J trimming: 3 bases; junction bases outside the gene matches: 6. This CDR3 region has 13 residues. CDR3 in amino acids: CASGRGRDYGYTF. The DNA of the CDR3 is TGTGCCAGTGGCAGGGGGCGCGACTATGGCTACACCTTC.

This clone was observed a few times. This rearrangement joins TRBV7-2 to TRBJ2-1; D might be TRBD1 or TRBD2, each matching 5 bases. Germline V gene lookup returns CDR1 SGHTA and CDR2 FQGNSA. The CDR3 covers 15 residues. The germline V and J ends were trimmed by 4 bases and 8 bases, with 18 bases remaining between them. CDR3 sequence reads: CASSSGTWYVDEQFF. The CDR3 nucleotides are TGTGCCAGCAGCTCGGGGACGTGGTATGTGGATGAGCAGTTCTTC.

V usage is TRBV7-2 and J usage is TRBJ2-1; 10 nucleotides match TRBD2. J gave up 5 bases and V 5 bases, and 6 bases lay outside the gene matches. Per germline, CDR1 SGHTA and CDR2 FQGNSA. This CDR3 has 15 residues. The CDR3 protein is CASSLWTSGHNEQFF. DNA for the CDR3: TGTGCCAGCAGCCTATGGACTAGCGGCCACAATGAGCAGTTCTTC.

V is TRBV2 and J is TRBJ2-5; a weak D match, TRBD1 (6 bases). V was trimmed by 0 bases and J by 4 bases, leaving 15 bases between them. CDR3 length: 16 residues. Germline V gene data show CDR1 as SNHLY and CDR2 as FYNNEI. The CDR3 sequence is CASSEALGRGAETQYF. CDR3 DNA sequence: TGTGCCAGCAGTGAAGCGCTCGGCAGGGGCGCAGAGACCCAGTACTTC.

This clone has a handful of counts. V and J are TRBV7-8 and TRBJ2-2; the match to TRBD2 covers 8 bases. Germline V lookup: CDR1 SGHVS, CDR2 FQNEAQ. This CDR3 region has 16 residues. V dropped 6 bases and J dropped 1; count of bases not matched to a gene: 7. The CDR3 spells CASSLASGGNTGELFF. CDR3 in DNA: TGTGCCAGCAGTCTCGCCAGCGGGGGGAACACCGGGGAGCTGTTTTTT.

V usage is TRBV2 and J usage is TRBJ2-4; D gene unclear. The germline gives CDR1 SNHLY, CDR2 FYNNEI. Trimming removed 4 bases from V and 2 bases from J, with 12 bases in between. The CDR3 covers 15 residues. CDR3 bases: TGTGCCAGCAGTGTGGCAGCTCTAACCAAAAACATTCAGTACTTC. Its translation is CASSVAALTKNIQYF.

This sequence joins TRBV19 and TRBJ2-3; D possibly corresponds to TRBD2 (6 bases). CDR1 and CDR2 (germline): LNHDA, SQIVND (reference sequence). Trimming cost V 2 bases and J 2 bases, with 17 bases left between them. The CDR3 contains 17 residues. The CDR3 here is CASSISGPRGYTDTQYF. The CDR3 DNA is TGTGCCAGTAGTATATCCGGCCCGCGGGGATACACAGATACGCAGTATTTT.

CDR3 DNA sequence: TGTGCCAGCAGTGAAGCGACAGTTCCCTACGAGCAGTACTTC. This translates into CASSEATVPYEQYF. The chain links TRBV6-1 to TRBJ2-7; D is perhaps TRBD1 (5 bases). Germline V CDR1 and CDR2: MNHNS, SASEGT. The CDR3 is made up of 14 amino acids. V was clipped by 0 bases and J by 2 bases, with 8 bases between them.

The J gene is TRBJ1-4, the V gene TRBV19, with unresolved D. V was trimmed by 5 bases and J by 0 bases, leaving 10 bases between them. Germline V gives CDR1 LNHDA, CDR2 SQIVND (reference sequence). The CDR3 runs 15 residues. Written as DNA, the CDR3 is TGTGCCAGTAGTTCGGTTTCCCCAACTAATGAAAAACTGTTTTTT. It specifies CASSSVSPTNEKLFF.

The chain couples TRBV5-1 to TRBJ1-1; D remains unclear. The CDR3 extends over 15 amino acids. Germline V gene data show CDR1 as SGHRS and CDR2 as YFSETQ. The V and J ends lost 0 bases and 4 bases respectively, with 13 bases between them. The chain's CDR3 is CASSLEYTGGTEAFF. CDR3 nucleotide sequence: TGCGCCAGCAGCTTGGAGTACACGGGAGGCACTGAAGCTTTCTTT.

This clone came up once. The chain combines TRBV11-3 with TRBJ2-7; 9 positions match TRBD2. In germline, CDR1 is SGHNT, CDR2 YENEEA. After removal of 3 bases from V and 4 bases from J, the junction contained 7 bases not matched to a gene. There are 15 residues in the CDR3. CDR3 in DNA: TGTGCCAGCAGCTTGGGGCTAGCGGGGAATTACGAGCAGTACTTC. The encoded protein is CASSLGLAGNYEQYF.

V is TRBV7-2 and J is TRBJ2-7; D possibly corresponds to TRBD2 (5 bases). The germline CDR1 and CDR2 sequences are SGHTA and FQGNSA. Trimming took 3 bases from V and 6 from J, leaving 12 bases between them. This CDR3 has 13 amino acids. The CDR3 DNA sequence: TGTGCCAGCAGCTTTTCGGCGGGTACCGAGCAGTACTTC. Its protein is CASSFSAGTEQYF.

The chain recombines TRBV4-2 with TRBJ2-5, with D perhaps TRBD1 or TRBD2 (7 bases each). Germline V CDR1 and CDR2: LGHNA, YNFKEQ. CDR3 length equals 16 residues. The V gene lost 5 bases and the J gene lost 5 bases, with 21 bases spanning the gap. The CDR3 protein is CASSARQGGFRETQYF. CDR3 DNA: TGTGCCAGCAGCGCGCGACAGGGAGGGTTTAGGGAGACCCAGTACTTC.

The genes are TRBV11-3 and TRBJ1-1, with TRBD1 as a possible D gene (6 bases). Trimming took 5 bases from V and 0 from J, leaving 22 bases between them. This CDR3 has 18 amino acids. CDR1 and CDR2 (germline): SGHNT, YENEEA. CDR3 amino acids: CASSPNRRTELLNTEAFF. For the CDR3, the DNA is TGTGCCAGCAGCCCCAATCGGCGGACAGAGTTATTGAACACTGAAGCTTTCTTT.

J is TRBJ2-1 and V is TRBV3-1 (or the pseudogene TRBV3-2); D possibly uses TRBD1 or TRBD2 (7 bases each). Germline V gene data show CDR1 as LGHDT and CDR2 as YNNKEL (reference sequence). V lost 4 bases and J lost 2, with 21 bases in between. The CDR3 runs to 18 residues. The CDR3 loop reads CASSPPTGPGGAYNEQFF. As DNA, the CDR3 is TGTGCCAGCAGCCCTCCCACAGGGCCAGGGGGGGCCTACAATGAGCAGTTCTTC.

The chain is built from TRBV13 and TRBJ2-2, with D perhaps being TRBD1 or TRBD2 (5 bases each). This CDR3 is 16 amino acids long. V lost 1 base and J lost 1, with 10 bases in between. CDR1 is PRHDT, CDR2 FYEKMQ, per germline (reference sequence). The CDR3 sequence: CASSLVGAGNTGELFF. The CDR3 region has the DNA TGTGCCAGCAGCTTAGTTGGGGCGGGGAACACCGGGGAGCTGTTTTTT.

The chain recombines TRBV5-3 with TRBJ2-1; the match to TRBD2 covers 9 bases. TRBV5-3 has ORF status, its function being uncertain. V trimming: 0 bases; J trimming: 9 bases; junction bases outside the gene matches: 4. This CDR3 comprises 14 residues. The CDR3 loop reads CARSLGLAGCEQFF. As DNA, the CDR3 is TGTGCCAGAAGCTTGGGGCTAGCGGGATGTGAGCAGTTCTTC.

This clone has a handful of counts. The rearrangement uses TRBV3-1 (or the pseudogene TRBV3-2) and TRBJ1-2; D is undetermined. V shed 3 bases and J shed 7 bases, with 9 bases lying between them. The length of the CDR3 is 12 residues. Germline V gives CDR1 LGHDT, CDR2 YNNKEL (reference sequence). CDR3 DNA: TGTGCCAGCAGCCACGTCGGATCTGGCTACACCTTC. Translation gives CASSHVGSGYTF.

This chain uses TRBV2 with TRBJ1-1; D possibly corresponds to TRBD1 (6 bases). The CDR3 consists of 13 residues. Trimming shortened V by 6 bases and J by 4 bases, and 12 bases separated the two germline ends. Germline CDR1 is SNHLY and CDR2 is FYNNEI. The DNA of the CDR3 is TGTGCCAGCAGCTCAGGGGCTGGCACTGAAGCTTTCTTT. Translating it yields CASSSGAGTEAFF.

This chain uses TRBV10-3 with TRBJ2-7; D is ambiguous. Trimming took off 3 bases at V and 3 bases at J, with 18 bases between the two ends. This CDR3 contains 16 residues. Per germline, CDR1 ENHRY and CDR2 SYGVKD. The CDR3 loop reads CAISDFYSPSGYEQYF. Written as DNA, the CDR3 is TGTGCCATCAGTGATTTCTATAGTCCCTCGGGCTACGAGCAGTACTTC.

The DNA for the CDR3 is TGTGCCAGCAGCAAAGGGGGGACAGGGGTAGAGTTTCGGGCTTACGAGCAGTACTTC. Translated, it gives CASSKGGTGVEFRAYEQYF. V is TRBV21-1 and J is TRBJ2-7; the D call TRBD1 from the table was never checked on the DNA. TRBV21-1 represents a pseudogene. The CDR3 covers 19 residues.

In this sample, this clone turned up once. The chain carries TRBV27 and TRBJ2-5, with a tentative D call TRBD1 (5 bases). In germline, CDR1 is MNHEY, CDR2 SMNVEV (reference sequence). The V gene lost 3 bases and the J gene lost 2 bases, with 7 bases spanning the gap. This CDR3 has 13 residues. The CDR3 region has the DNA TGTGCCAGCAGTTTTCAGGGACAAGAGACCCAGTACTTC. Amino acids: CASSFQGQETQYF.

A single count supports this clone. The rearrangement links TRBV7-2 to TRBJ2-2; TRBD1 aligns across 7 bases. The germline gives CDR1 SGHTA, CDR2 FQGNSA. The CDR3 is 16 residues long. Trimming cost V 2 bases and J 1 base; bases outside gene matches: 4. DNA for the CDR3: TGTGCCAGCAGCTTACACAGGACAGGGAACACCGGGGAGCTGTTTTTT. Encoded protein: CASSLHRTGNTGELFF.

The chain is built from TRBV27 and TRBJ2-1; 7 positions agree with TRBD2. CDR1 MNHEY and CDR2 SMNVEV come from the germline V gene (reference sequence). The CDR3 is made up of 14 amino acids. The trim removed 4 bases at V and 12 bases at J, leaving 12 bases unmatched. The CDR3 sequence is CASSYPPASGWQFF. As DNA, the CDR3 is TGTGCCAGCAGTTACCCCCCGGCTAGCGGATGGCAGTTCTTC.

The genes are TRBV3-1 (or the pseudogene TRBV3-2) and TRBJ1-1; 9 bases are a match to TRBD1. V lost 1 base, J lost 6 bases, and 15 bases stayed unmatched. This CDR3 has 18 amino acids. Per germline, CDR1 LGHDT and CDR2 YNNKEL (reference sequence). The CDR3 region is CASSQGLGTGFYGAEAFF. The CDR3 nucleotides are TGTGCCAGCAGCCAAGGGTTAGGGACAGGGTTTTATGGCGCTGAAGCTTTCTTT.

The sample holds one count of this clone. V gene TRBV19 combines with J gene TRBJ2-7, with D perhaps matching TRBD1 (7 bases). V gave up 5 bases and J gave up 0 bases, with 11 bases separating them. CDR3 length: 14 residues. From germline, CDR1 is LNHDA and CDR2 SQIVND (reference sequence). The CDR3 bases are TGTGCCAGTAGTCCGCGGGACAGCTCCTACGAGCAGTACTTC. It translates to CASSPRDSSYEQYF.

The chain couples TRBV10-3 to TRBJ2-1, with 11 bases matching TRBD2. This CDR3 is 18 amino acids long. The V gene end was trimmed by 5 bases and the J gene end by 0 bases; junction bases not matched to a gene: 9. Per germline, CDR1 ENHRY and CDR2 SYGVKD. In DNA, the CDR3 is TGTGCCATCAGTACTCTAGCGGGGGGAACCAGCTCCTACAATGAGCAGTTCTTC. It translates to CAISTLAGGTSSYNEQFF.

The chain is built from TRBV3-1 (or the pseudogene TRBV3-2) and TRBJ1-6, with no clear D. The ends were cut back, 3 bases at V and 0 bases at J, with 6 bases in the middle. The CDR3 spans 15 residues. The germline V gene has CDR1 LGHDT and CDR2 YNNKEL (reference sequence). CDR3 residues: CASSHSSSYNSPLHF. In nucleotides, the CDR3 is TGTGCCAGCAGCCACAGCTCCTCCTATAATTCACCCCTCCACTTT.

The chain uses TRBV19 and TRBJ2-5; TRBD2 matches at 13 bases. CDR1 is LNHDA and CDR2 is SQIVND in the germline V gene (reference sequence). The CDR3 loop spans 18 amino acids. V lost 1 base, J lost 2 bases, and 7 bases stayed unmatched. The CDR3 sequence: CASSIGGGLAGAQETQYF. The CDR3 bases are TGTGCCAGTAGTATAGGGGGAGGACTAGCGGGGGCTCAAGAGACCCAGTACTTC.

V gene TRBV6-2 or TRBV6-3 combines with J gene TRBJ2-7; 10 bases match TRBD2. The germline V gene has CDR1 MNHEY and CDR2 SVGEGT. V was pared by 5 bases and J by 3 bases, with 13 bases of the junction left unmatched. The length of the CDR3 is 17 residues. The CDR3 is CASSIPYPGLAYYEQYF. The CDR3, as DNA: TGTGCCAGCAGTATACCCTACCCGGGACTAGCGTACTACGAGCAGTACTTC.